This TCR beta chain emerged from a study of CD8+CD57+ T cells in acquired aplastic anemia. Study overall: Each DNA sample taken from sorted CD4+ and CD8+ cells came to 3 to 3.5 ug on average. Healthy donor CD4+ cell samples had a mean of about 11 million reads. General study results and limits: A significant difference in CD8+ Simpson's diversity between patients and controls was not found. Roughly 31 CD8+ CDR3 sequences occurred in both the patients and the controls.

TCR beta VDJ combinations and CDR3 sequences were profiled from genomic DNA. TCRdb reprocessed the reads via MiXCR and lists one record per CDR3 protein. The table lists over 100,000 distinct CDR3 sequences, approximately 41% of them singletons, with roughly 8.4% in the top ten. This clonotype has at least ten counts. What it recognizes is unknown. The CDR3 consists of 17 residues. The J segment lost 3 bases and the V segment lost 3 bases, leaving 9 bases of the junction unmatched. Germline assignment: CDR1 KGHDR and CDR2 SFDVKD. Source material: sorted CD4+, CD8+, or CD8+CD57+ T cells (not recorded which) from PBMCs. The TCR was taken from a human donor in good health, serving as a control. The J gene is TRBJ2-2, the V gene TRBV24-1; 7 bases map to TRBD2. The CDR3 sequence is CATSDPLGGMDTGELFF. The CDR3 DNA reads TGTGCCACCAGTGATCCGTTGGGAGGGATGGACACCGGGGAGCTGTTTTTT.